One T cell receptor (beta chain) is described in this entry. As handled by the study authors: Amplifying reference gene primers gave estimates of nucleated cell counts. The data were produced by immunoSEQ multiplex PCR, yet TCRdb's version contains in-frame clones alone and is incomplete. That table furnishes V, J and clone size, whereas the DNA furnished D and trimming. Among about 150,000 clones listed, 70% to 90% were seen once. The data derive from a study of blood T cell repertoires in COVID-19. Study as a whole: Specimens from acute and convalescent COVID-19 originated in the United States, Italy and Spain. PBMCs, B-cell-depleted T cells, or T cells provided the cDNA or gDNA that made up the material.

V lost 0 bases, J lost 2 bases, and 8 bases lay in between. In germline, CDR1 is MGHRA, CDR2 YSYEKL. The length of the CDR3 is 15 residues. The sequenced sample was peripheral blood. The chain carries TRBV4-1 and TRBJ1-5, with D maybe TRBD1 (5 bases). The clonotype originates from a man between 65 and 79 years old with acute or convalescent COVID-19. CDR3 in amino acids: CASSQEGGRNQPQHF. DNA of the CDR3: TGCGCCAGCAGCCAAGAGGGGGGTCGCAATCAGCCCCAGCATTTT.